This T cell receptor beta chain was sequenced during a study of multiple sclerosis patients with progressive multifocal leukoencephalopathy. General study findings and limits: Less diverse TRB repertoires were suggested in most PML patients.

A remark on this clone: Its specificity is not known.

The time point is: time of PML onset. Every listed patient previously received interferon beta; all PML patients were women. Repertoires were generated with immunoSEQ multiplex PCR, while TCRdb's copy carries only in-frame clones and drops some. Here the sample spans about 31,000 clones, 85% to 90% being singletons. The CDR3 extends over 17 amino acids. Trimming at V came to 0 bases and at J to 2 bases, leaving 1 base not matched to a gene. Germline assignment: CDR1 LGHNA and CDR2 YSLEER. The origin of this receptor is a woman aged 25-40 years with progressive multifocal leukoencephalopathy. The sequencing used PBMCs, collected from a patient treated with natalizumab. The chain recombines TRBV4-3 with TRBJ1-6, with 10 bases lining up with TRBD1. In DNA, the CDR3 is TGCGCCAGCAGCCAAGACGGACAGGGGGCCTATAATTCACCCCTCCACTTT. Protein product: CASSQDGQGAYNSPLHF.